This T cell receptor (beta chain) originates from a study of read filtering for tumor transcriptome and immune sequencing. The wider study: Patients were 17 male and some 13 female, mean age 65.9 years, range about 45 to 85. RNA-seq yielded only about 75 to 1,400 TCR reads, IR-seq about 4 to 10.27 million. DNase treatment preceded whole-transcriptome library preparation. Regarding the study as a whole: The CD138-negative fraction was mixed bone marrow immune cells, not pure T cells.

The library was built from around 0.4 ug RNA with molecular barcoded adaptors for alpha/delta and beta/gamma chains. TCRdb reprocessed the reads with MiXCR, giving one entry per CDR3 protein. The sample yields approximately 62,000 distinct CDR3 sequences, roughly 19% seen once. V lost 5 bases, J lost 8 bases, and 8 bases stayed unmatched. The CDR3 is 15 amino acids. Germline CDR1 and CDR2: SQVTM and ANQGSEA. This clonotype was picked up many times. Antigen unknown. The V call is TRBV29-1, the J call TRBJ2-1; 14 bases fit TRBD2. The TCR comes from a donor aged 40 or older with multiple myeloma. Sequenced sample: a population of CD138-negative cells sorted from bone marrow. The CDR3 loop reads CSVYRLAGGHDEQFF. The CDR3 DNA sequence: TGCAGCGTTTACCGACTAGCGGGAGGGCATGATGAGCAGTTCTTC.